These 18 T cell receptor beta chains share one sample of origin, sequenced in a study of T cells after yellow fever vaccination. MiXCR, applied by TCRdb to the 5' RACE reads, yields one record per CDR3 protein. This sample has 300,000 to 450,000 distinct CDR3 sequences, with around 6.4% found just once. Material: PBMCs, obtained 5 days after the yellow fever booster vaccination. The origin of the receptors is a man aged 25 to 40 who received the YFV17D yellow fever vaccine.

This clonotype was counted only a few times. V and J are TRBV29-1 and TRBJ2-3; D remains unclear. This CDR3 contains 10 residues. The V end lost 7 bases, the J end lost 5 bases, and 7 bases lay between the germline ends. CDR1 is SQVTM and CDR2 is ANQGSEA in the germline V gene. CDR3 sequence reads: CSGAIDTQYF. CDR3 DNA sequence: TGCAGCGGCGCTATAGATACGCAGTATTTT.

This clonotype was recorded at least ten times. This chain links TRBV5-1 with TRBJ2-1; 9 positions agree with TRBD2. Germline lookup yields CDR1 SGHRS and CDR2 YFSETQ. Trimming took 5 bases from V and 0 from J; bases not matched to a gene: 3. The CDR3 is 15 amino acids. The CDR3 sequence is CASSNSGSSYNEQFF. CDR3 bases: TGCGCCAGCAGTAATAGCGGGAGCTCCTACAATGAGCAGTTCTTC.

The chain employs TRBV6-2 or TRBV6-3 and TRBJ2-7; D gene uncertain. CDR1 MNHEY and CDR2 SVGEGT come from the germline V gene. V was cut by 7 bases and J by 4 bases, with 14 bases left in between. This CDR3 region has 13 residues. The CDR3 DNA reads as TGTGCCAGCACTGACACAGAGGCTTACGAGCAGTACTTC. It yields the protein CASTDTEAYEQYF.

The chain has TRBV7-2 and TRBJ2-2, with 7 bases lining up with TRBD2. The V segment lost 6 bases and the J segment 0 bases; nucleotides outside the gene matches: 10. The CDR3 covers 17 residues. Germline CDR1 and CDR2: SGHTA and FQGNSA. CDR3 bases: TGTGCCAGCAGTTCAGGGCTAGCGGCCGCGAACACCGGGGAGCTGTTTTTT. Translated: CASSSGLAAANTGELFF.

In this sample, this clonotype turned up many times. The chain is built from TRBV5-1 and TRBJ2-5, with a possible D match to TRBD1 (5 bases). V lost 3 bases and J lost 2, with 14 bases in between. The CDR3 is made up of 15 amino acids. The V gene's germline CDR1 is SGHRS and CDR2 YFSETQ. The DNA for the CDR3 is TGCGCCAGCAGCTCTTCTGGTACAGGACAAGAGACCCAGTACTTC. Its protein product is CASSSSGTGQETQYF.

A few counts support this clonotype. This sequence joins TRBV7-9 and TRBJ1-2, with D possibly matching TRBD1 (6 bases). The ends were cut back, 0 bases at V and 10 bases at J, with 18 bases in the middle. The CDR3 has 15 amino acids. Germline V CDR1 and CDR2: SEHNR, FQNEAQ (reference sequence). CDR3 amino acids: CASSLAYRAPYIYTF. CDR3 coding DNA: TGTGCCAGCAGCTTAGCGTACAGGGCCCCCTATATCTACACCTTC. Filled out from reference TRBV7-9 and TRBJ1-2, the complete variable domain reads DTGVSQNPRHKITKRGQNVTFRCDPISEHNRLYWYRQTLGQGPEFLTYFQNEAQLEKSRLLSDRFSAERPKGSFSTLEIQRTEQGDSAMYLCASSLAYRAPYIYTFGSGTRLTVV.

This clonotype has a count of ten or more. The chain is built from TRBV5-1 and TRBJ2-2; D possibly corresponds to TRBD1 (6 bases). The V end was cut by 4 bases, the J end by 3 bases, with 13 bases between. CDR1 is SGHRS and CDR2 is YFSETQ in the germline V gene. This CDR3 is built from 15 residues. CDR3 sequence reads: CASSPRTVDTGELFF. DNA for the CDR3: TGCGCCAGCAGCCCTCGGACAGTTGACACCGGGGAGCTGTTTTTT.

The CDR3 nucleotides read TGTGCCAGCTCCCCCCAAGGAGAACCGGGACTCGCCTCTTACGAGCAGTACTTC. Protein sequence: CASSPQGEPGLASYEQYF. This chain uses TRBV18 with TRBJ2-7, with a weak D call TRBD2 (6 bases). This CDR3 comprises 18 residues. The V and J ends lost 6 bases and 4 bases respectively, with 28 bases between them. CDR1 and CDR2 from the germline V gene are KGHSH and LQKENI.

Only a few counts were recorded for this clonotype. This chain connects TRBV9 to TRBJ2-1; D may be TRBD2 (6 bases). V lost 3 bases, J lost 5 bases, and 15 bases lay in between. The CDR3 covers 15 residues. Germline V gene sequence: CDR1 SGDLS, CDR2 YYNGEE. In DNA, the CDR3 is TGTGCCAGCAGCGGGGGTAGCGGAGCCCACAATGAGCAGTTCTTC. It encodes CASSGGSGAHNEQFF.

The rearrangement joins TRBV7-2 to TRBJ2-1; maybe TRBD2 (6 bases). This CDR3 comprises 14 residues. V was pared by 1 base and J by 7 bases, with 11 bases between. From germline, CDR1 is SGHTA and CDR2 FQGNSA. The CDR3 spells CASSLGPGGNEQFF. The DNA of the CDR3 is TGTGCCAGCAGCTTAGGACCCGGAGGGAATGAGCAGTTCTTC.

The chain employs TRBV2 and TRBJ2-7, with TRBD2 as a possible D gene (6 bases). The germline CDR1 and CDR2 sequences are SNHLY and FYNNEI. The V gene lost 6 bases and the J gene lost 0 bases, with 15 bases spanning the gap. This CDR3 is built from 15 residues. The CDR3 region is CASSPGGIPSYEQYF. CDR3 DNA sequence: TGTGCCAGCAGCCCCGGGGGAATTCCCTCCTACGAGCAGTACTTC.

CDR3 protein: CASSLGAGGISNQPQHF. The CDR3 DNA reads TGTGCCAGCAGCTTAGGAGCGGGGGGCATAAGCAATCAGCCCCAGCATTTT. V usage is TRBV7-9 and J usage is TRBJ1-5; weak D call: TRBD1 (6 bases). Germline V gene sequence: CDR1 SEHNR, CDR2 FQNEAQ (reference sequence). The CDR3 covers 17 residues. Trimming took 1 base from V and 1 from J, leaving 14 bases between them.

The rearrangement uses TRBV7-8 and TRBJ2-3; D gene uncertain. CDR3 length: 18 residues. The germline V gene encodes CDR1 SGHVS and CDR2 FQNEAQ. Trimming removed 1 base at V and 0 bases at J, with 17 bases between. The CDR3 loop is CASSLGEIRRISTDTQYF. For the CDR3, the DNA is TGTGCCAGCAGCTTAGGAGAAATAAGGCGGATAAGCACAGATACGCAGTATTTT.

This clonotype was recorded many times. The CDR3 DNA reads TGTGCCAGCTCACCGGGAGGACAGGGGATGAATGAGCAGTTCTTC. Translation gives CASSPGGQGMNEQFF. V is TRBV18 and J is TRBJ2-1, with 9 bases identical to TRBD1. V was clipped by 3 bases and J by 7 bases; unmatched bases: 7. Germline CDR1 and CDR2: KGHSH and LQKENI. The length of the CDR3 is 15 residues. Looking up the rest from reference TRBV18 and TRBJ2-1 gives the full variable domain: NAGVMQNPRHLVRRRGQEARLRCSPMKGHSHVYWYRQLPEEGLKFMVYLQKENIIDESGMPKERFSAEFPKEGPSILRIQQVVRGDSAAYFCASSPGGQGMNEQFFGPGTRLTVL.

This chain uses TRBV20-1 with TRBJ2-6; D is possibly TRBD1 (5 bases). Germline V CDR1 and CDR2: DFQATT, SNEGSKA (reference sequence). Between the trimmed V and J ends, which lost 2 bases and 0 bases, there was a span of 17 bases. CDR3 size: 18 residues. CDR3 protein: CSARTPTGRNSGANVLTF. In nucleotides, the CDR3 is TGCAGTGCTAGAACCCCCACAGGCCGCAACTCTGGGGCCAACGTCCTGACTTTC.

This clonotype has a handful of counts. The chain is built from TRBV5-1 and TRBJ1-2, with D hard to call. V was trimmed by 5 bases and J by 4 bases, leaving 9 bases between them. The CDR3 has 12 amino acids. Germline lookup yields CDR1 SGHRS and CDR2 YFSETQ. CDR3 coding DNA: TGCGCCAGCAGTAACTACCTCTATGGCTACACCTTC. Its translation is CASSNYLYGYTF.

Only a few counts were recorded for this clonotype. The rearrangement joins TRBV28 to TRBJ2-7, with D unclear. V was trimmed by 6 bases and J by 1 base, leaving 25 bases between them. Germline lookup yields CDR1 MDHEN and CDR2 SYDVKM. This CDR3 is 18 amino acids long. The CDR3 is CASRPSWAARAYSYEQYF. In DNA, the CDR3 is TGTGCCAGCAGACCCTCTTGGGCGGCCCGGGCGTATTCCTACGAGCAGTACTTC.

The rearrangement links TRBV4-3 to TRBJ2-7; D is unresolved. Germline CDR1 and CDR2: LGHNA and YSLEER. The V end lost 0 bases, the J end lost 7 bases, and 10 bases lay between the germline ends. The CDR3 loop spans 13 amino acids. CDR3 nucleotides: TGCGCCAGCAGCCAAGACTCATATCGGGAGCAGTACTTC. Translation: CASSQDSYREQYF.